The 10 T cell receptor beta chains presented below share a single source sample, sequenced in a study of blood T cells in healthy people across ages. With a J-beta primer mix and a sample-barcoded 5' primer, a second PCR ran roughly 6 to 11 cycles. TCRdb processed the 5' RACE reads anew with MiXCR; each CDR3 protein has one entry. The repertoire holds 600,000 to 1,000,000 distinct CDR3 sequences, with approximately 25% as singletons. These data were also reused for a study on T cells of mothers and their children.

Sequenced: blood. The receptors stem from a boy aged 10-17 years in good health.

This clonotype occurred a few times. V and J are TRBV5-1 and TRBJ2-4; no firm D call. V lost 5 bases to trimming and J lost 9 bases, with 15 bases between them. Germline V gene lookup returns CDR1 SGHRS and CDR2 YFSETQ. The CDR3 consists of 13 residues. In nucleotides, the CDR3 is TGCGCCAGCAGTCCAACTGAAGCCGGCATTCAGTACTTC. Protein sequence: CASSPTEAGIQYF.

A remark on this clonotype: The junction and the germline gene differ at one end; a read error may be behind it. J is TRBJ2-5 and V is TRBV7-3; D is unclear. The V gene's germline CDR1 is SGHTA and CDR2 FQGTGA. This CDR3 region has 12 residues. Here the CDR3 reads CASSPYQKTQYF. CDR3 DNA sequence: TGTGCCAGCAGCCCCTACCAAAAGACCCAGTACTTC.

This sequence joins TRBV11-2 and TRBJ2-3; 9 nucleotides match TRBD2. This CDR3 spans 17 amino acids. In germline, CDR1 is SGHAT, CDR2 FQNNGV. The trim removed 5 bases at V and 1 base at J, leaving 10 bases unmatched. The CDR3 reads CASSHRGLAGRTDTQYF. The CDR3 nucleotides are TGTGCCAGCAGCCACCGCGGTCTAGCGGGACGCACAGATACGCAGTATTTT. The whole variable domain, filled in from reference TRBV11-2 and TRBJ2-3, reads EAGVAQSPRYKIIEKRQSVAFWCNPISGHATLYWYQQILGQGPKLLIQFQNNGVVDDSQLPKDRFSAERLKGVDSTLKIQPAKLEDSAVYLCASSHRGLAGRTDTQYFGPGTRLTVL.

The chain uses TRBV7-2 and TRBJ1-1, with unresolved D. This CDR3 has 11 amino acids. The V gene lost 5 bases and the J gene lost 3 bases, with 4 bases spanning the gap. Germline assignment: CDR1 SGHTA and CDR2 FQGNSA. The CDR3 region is CASSLYTEAFF. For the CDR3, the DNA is TGTGCCAGCAGCCTGTACACTGAAGCTTTCTTT.

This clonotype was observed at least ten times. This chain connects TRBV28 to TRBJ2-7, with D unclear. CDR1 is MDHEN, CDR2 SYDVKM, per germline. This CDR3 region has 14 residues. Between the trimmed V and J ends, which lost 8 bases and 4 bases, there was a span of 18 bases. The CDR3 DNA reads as TGTGCCAGCGCCGAACATGGTGGGGTTTACGAGCAGTACTTC. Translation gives CASAEHGGVYEQYF.

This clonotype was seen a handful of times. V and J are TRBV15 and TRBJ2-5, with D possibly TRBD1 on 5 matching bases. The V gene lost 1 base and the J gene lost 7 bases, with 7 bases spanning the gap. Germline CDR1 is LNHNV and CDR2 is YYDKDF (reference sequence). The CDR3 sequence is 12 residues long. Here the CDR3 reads CATSRGGGTQYF. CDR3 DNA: TGTGCCACCAGCAGAGGGGGCGGGACCCAGTACTTC.

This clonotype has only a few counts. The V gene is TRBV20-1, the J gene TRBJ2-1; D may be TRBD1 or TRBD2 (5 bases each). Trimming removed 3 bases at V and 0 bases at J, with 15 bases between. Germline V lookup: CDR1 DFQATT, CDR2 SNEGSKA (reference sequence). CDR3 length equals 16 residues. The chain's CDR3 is CSASTSWGSSYNEQFF. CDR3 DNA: TGCAGTGCTAGTACGAGTTGGGGGAGCTCCTACAATGAGCAGTTCTTC.

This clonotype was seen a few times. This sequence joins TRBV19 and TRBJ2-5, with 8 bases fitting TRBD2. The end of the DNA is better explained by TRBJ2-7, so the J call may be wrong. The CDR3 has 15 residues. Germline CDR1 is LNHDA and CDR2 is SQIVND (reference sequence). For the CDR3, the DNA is TGTGCCAGTTCACACGGGGGGGGTTCCGCCTACGAGCAGTACTTC. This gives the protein CASSHGGGSAYEQYF.

The CDR3 sequence: CASKRGDQETQYF. In DNA form, the CDR3 reads TGTGCCAGCAAGCGGGGTGACCAAGAGACCCAGTACTTC. This chain uses TRBV28 with TRBJ2-5, with 7 nucleotides matching TRBD2. The V gene's germline CDR1 is MDHEN and CDR2 SYDVKM. V gave up 7 bases and J gave up 0 bases; unmatched junction bases: 2. This CDR3 spans 13 amino acids.

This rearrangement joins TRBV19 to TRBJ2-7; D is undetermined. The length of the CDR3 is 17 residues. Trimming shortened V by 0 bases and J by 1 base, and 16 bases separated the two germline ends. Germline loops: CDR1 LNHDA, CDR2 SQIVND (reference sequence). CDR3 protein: CASSIDDGRSESYEQYF. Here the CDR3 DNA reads TGTGCCAGTAGTATAGATGACGGACGCAGCGAATCCTACGAGCAGTACTTC.